This entry features one T cell receptor beta chain sequence. Its matching antigen is unknown. Looked up from germline, CDR1 is MNHNS and CDR2 is SASEGT. V gave up 10 bases and J gave up 2 bases; unmatched junction bases: 8. CDR3 length: 14 residues. Repertoires were generated with immunoSEQ multiplex PCR, while TCRdb's copy carries only in-frame clones and drops some. The data contain roughly 5,000 clones, approximately 83% of them singletons. The data were obtained in a study of T cells after posttransplantation cyclophosphamide. General study findings and limits: Blood and skin or GI T cell repertoires showed limited TRB overlap. After PTCy, TRB diversity resembled that of CNI/methotrexate controls. Donor CD8+ memory clones often dominated recipient blood repertoires at later times.

Cyclophosphamide on days +3 and +4 followed busulfan-fludarabine conditioning and a marrow graft. The chain recombines TRBV6-1 with TRBJ2-7; 10 nucleotides align to TRBD1. The sample here was CD4+ T cells sorted from blood, taken roughly 340 days after allogeneic stem cell transplant with posttransplant cyclophosphamide. The receptor's source is a male patient in his forties or fifties who received an allogeneic stem cell transplant from a related donor and was CMV-positive. Some T cells may be the graft donor's. CDR3 in amino acids: CATSSGTGAYEQYF. CDR3 nucleotides: TGTGCCACAAGTTCCGGGACAGGGGCCTACGAGCAGTACTTC.